This T cell receptor (beta chain) was recovered during a study of T cells after yellow fever vaccination (dated by TCRdb to the late 2010s). With regard to the full study: The SMART-Seq v4 Ultra Low Input RNA kit was used to prepare libraries from fractions with low cell numbers. To follow T-cell clones before and after primary and booster YFV17D yellow fever vaccination, bulk TCR alpha and beta repertoires were sequenced over time. The cohort comprised two healthy male donors, one aged 18 to 30 and one aged 30 to 40 years. Bulk PBMC replicates and cell subsets were isolated from blood drawn at multiple timepoints before and after both primary and secondary immunization.

TCR cDNA was synthesized by 5'RACE template switching, which introduced a universal primer site and unique molecular identifiers. Priming for cDNA synthesis came from both the TCR alpha and TCR beta constant segments. Library amplification used two PCR steps, and the second PCR step added sample barcodes and sequencing adapters. Libraries were sequenced on Illumina HiSeq 2500 (2x100 bp) or NovaSeq (2x150 bp). Turning to the authors' computational methods: Demultiplexing of reads and collapsing into UMI consensus sequences were performed with MIGEC, and V(D)J alignment was carried out with MiXCR. Clonotypes responding to the vaccine were identified with edgeR on replicate PBMC samples, with the criteria of FDR below 0.01 and a log2 fold change above 5 up to day 15. Each bulk clonotype was labeled CD4 or CD8 based on which sequenced repertoire, CD4 or CD8, contained the clonotype at higher abundance. In-frame beta chains were kept once TCRdb had trimmed the public reads at Q25 with fastp and called clones with MiXCR. Duplicate CDR3 protein sequences are folded into a single record with the most common DNA and genes. TCRdb's processing, not the study's, gives the V and J calls here. Here the sample has hundreds of thousands of distinct CDR3 sequences; roughly an eighth occur a single time. 15% of the sample comes from the top ten.

This sample's treatment or condition label indicates: live attenuated yellow fever vaccine strain. Two biological replicates of bulk PBMCs were collected at each blood-draw timepoint. PBMCs were isolated from peripheral blood using a standard Ficoll-Paque protocol. TriZol was used to extract RNA from bulk PBMCs, from CD4 and CD8 fractions, and from dextramer-positive and dextramer-negative fractions. Including the terminal cysteine and phenylalanine, the CDR3 comprises 13 residues. The retained sequence is limited to the CDR3, 39 bases, with the frame set at the first base. From the germline V gene, CDR1 is SGHTA and CDR2 is FQGNSA. V is reduced by 7 bases and J by 4 bases, leaving a spacing of 10 bases between them. What the study reported, not specific to this receptor: Most clones expanded after primary vaccination were re-detected after the booster (around 96% of CD4 and about 88% of CD8), suggesting broad memory maintenance. A small fraction of clonotypes showed up in both the CD4 and CD8 compartments, probably as a result of convergent recombination. Only a couple of donors were included in the study, so the extent to which the findings can be generalized is limited. The secondary T-cell response was found to be weaker but faster than the primary response, with a peak reached on day 5 rather than on day 15. Computational filtering was needed because FACS-sorted repertoires could contain abundant contaminating clonotypes from the bulk population.

This clonotype occurred a few times. Its cognate antigen has yet to be identified. Base qualities are missing; no much larger clone stands one base away. This specimen was PBMCs, taken on the day of the yellow fever booster vaccination. The chain uses TRBV7-2 and TRBJ2-2, with the D gene uncertain. This clonotype was obtained from a man aged 30-40 years who received the YFV17D yellow fever vaccine. This receptor carries the CDR3 CASTRGSTGELFF. The DNA is TGTGCCAGCACCCGAGGTAGCACCGGGGAGCTGTTTTTT.